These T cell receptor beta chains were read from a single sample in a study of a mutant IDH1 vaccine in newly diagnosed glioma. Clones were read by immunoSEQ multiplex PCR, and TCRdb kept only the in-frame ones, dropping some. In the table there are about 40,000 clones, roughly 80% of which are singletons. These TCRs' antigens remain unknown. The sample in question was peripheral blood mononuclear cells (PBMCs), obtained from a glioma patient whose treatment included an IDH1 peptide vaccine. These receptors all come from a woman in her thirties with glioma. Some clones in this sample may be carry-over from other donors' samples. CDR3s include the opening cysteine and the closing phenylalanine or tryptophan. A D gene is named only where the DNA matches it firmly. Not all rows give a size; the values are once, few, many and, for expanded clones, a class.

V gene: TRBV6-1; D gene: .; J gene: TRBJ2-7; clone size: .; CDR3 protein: CASSVFRSYEQYF; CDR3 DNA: TGTGCCAGCAGCGTCTTCCGTTCCTACGAGCAGTACTTC
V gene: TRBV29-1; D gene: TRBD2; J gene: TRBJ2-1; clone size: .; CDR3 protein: CSVAPGGAFNEQFF; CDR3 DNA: TGCAGCGTTGCGCCGGGAGGTGCCTTCAATGAGCAGTTCTTC
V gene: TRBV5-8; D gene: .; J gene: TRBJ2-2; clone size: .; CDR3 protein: CASSFVGGQTGELFF; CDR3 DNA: TGTGCCAGCAGCTTCGTCGGGGGGCAGACCGGGGAGCTGTTTTTT
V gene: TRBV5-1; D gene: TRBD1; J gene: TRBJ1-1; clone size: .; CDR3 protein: CASSLGQGSAEAFF; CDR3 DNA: TGCGCCAGCAGCTTGGGACAGGGATCGGCTGAAGCTTTCTTT
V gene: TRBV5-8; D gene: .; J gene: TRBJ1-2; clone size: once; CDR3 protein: CASSFDRRTNYGYTF; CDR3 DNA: TGTGCCAGCAGCTTCGACAGGAGGACTAACTATGGCTACACCTTC
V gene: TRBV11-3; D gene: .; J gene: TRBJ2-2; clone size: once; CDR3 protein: CASSLDRGNTGELFF; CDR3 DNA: TGTGCCAGCAGCTTAGATCGTGGCAACACCGGGGAGCTGTTTTTT
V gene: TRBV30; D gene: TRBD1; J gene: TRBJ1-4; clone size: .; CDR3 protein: CAWSEGQGQKLFF; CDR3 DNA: TGTGCCTGGAGTGAGGGACAGGGACAGAAACTGTTTTTT
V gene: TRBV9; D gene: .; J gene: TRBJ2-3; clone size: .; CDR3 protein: CASSVPATDTQYF; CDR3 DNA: TGTGCCAGCAGCGTACCGGCTACAGATACGCAGTATTTT
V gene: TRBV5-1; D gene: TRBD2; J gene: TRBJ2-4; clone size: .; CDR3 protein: CASSPLAGSKNIQYF; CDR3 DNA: TGCGCCAGCAGCCCCTTAGCGGGATCTAAAAACATTCAGTACTTC
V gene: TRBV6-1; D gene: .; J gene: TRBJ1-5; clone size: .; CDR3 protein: CASNFQPQHF; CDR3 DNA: TGTGCCAGCAACTTTCAGCCCCAGCATTTT
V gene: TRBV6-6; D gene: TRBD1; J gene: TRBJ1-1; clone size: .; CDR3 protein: CASSPPEDRAGTEAFF; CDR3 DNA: TGTGCCAGCAGTCCCCCCGAAGACAGGGCCGGCACTGAAGCTTTCTTT
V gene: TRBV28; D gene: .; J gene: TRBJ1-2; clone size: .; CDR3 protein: CASRGVFYGYTF; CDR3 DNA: TGTGCCAGCAGGGGTGTTTTCTATGGCTACACCTTC
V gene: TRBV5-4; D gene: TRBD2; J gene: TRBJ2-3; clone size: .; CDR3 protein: CASSLGGAGSTDTQYF; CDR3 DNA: TGTGCCAGCAGCTTGGGGGGAGCGGGAAGCACAGATACGCAGTATTTT
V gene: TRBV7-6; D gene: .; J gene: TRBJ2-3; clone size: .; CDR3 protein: CASSLGYTDTQYF; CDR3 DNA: TGTGCCAGCAGCTTAGGGTACACAGATACGCAGTATTTT
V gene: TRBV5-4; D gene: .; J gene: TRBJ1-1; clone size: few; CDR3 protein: CASMGASTEAFF; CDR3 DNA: TGTGCCAGCATGGGGGCGAGCACTGAAGCTTTCTTT
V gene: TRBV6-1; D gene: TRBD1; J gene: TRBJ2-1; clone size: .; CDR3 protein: CASSEDRGPTPPLQFF; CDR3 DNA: TGTGCCAGCAGTGAAGACAGGGGGCCCACCCCCCCGCTGCAGTTCTTC
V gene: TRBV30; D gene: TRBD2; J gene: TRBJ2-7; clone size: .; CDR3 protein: CAWIFLAGGKSSYEQYF; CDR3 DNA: TGTGCCTGGATTTTTCTAGCGGGTGGGAAGAGCTCCTACGAGCAGTACTTC
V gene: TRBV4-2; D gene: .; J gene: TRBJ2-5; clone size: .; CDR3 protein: CASSQDARGGRDVETQYF; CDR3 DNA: TGTGCCAGCAGCCAAGATGCGAGGGGGGGGCGAGACGTGGAGACCCAGTACTTC
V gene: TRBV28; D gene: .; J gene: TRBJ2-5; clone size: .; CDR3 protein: CASSPPEGRRETQYF; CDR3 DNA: TGTGCCAGCAGTCCCCCAGAGGGGAGGAGGGAGACCCAGTACTTC
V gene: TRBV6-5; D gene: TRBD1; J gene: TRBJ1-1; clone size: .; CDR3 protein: CASRDRGRWTEAFF; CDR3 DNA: TGTGCCAGCAGGGACAGGGGGCGATGGACTGAAGCTTTCTTT
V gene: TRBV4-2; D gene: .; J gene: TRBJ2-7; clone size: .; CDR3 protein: CASSQGTSAYEQYF; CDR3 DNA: TGTGCCAGCAGCCAAGGGACTTCCGCCTACGAGCAGTACTTC
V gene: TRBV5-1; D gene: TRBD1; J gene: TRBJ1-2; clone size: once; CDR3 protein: CASSSGGTGSNYGYTF; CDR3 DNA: TGCGCCAGCAGCTCCGGTGGGACAGGTTCCAACTATGGCTACACCTTC
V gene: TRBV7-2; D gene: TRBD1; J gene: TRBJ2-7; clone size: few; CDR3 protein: CASSLGQGETYEQYF; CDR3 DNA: TGTGCCAGCAGCTTAGGACAGGGTGAAACCTACGAGCAGTACTTC
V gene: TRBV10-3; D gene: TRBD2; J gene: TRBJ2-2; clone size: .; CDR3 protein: CAITKGLAVSGGELFF; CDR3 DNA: TGTGCCATCACGAAGGGACTAGCGGTTTCCGGCGGGGAGCTGTTTTTT
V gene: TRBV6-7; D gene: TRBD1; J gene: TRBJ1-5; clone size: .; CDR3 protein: CASSRTGAGADNQPQHF; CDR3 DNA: TGTGCCAGCAGTCGGACAGGGGCCGGAGCTGACAATCAGCCCCAGCATTTT
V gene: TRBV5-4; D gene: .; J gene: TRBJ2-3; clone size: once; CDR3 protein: CASSLVGVTDTQYF; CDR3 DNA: TGTGCCAGCAGCTTGGTAGGTGTGACAGATACGCAGTATTTT
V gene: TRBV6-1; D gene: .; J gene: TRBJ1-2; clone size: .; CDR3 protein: CASSPRQYINYGYTF; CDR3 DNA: TGTGCCAGCAGTCCACGACAGTACATTAACTATGGCTACACCTTC
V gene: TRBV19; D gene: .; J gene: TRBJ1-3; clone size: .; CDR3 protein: CASSIRGPDSPWNTIYF; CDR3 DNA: TGTGCCAGTAGTATCAGAGGGCCGGACAGCCCCTGGAACACCATATATTTT
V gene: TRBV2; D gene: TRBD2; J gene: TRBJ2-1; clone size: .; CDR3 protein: CASRRLAGGPRDEQFF; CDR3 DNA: TGTGCCAGCAGGAGACTAGCGGGAGGGCCCAGGGATGAGCAGTTCTTC
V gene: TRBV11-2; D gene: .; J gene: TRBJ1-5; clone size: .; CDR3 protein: CASSLMRGQPQHF; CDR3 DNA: TGTGCCAGCAGCTTAATGCGGGGTCAGCCCCAGCATTTT
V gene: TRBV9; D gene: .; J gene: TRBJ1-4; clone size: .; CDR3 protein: CASSPGGQSEKLFF; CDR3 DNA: TGTGCCAGCAGCCCCGGGGGGCAGAGTGAAAAACTGTTTTTT
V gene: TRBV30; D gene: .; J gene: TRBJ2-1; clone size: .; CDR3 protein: CAWSVKRGPYNEQFF; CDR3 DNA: TGTGCCTGGAGTGTAAAGAGGGGCCCCTACAATGAGCAGTTCTTC
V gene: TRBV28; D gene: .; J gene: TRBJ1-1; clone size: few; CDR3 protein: CASSLGPNTEAFF; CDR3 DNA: TGTGCCAGCAGTCTGGGACCGAACACTGAAGCTTTCTTT
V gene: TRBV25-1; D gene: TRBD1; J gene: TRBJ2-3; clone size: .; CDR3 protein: CASSPSGSGQGATDTQYF; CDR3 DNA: TGTGCCAGCAGTCCCTCGGGGTCGGGACAGGGGGCCACAGATACGCAGTATTTT
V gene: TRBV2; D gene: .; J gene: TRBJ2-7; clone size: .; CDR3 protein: CASSGASYEQYF; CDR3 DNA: TGTGCCAGCTCAGGGGCCTCGTACGAGCAGTACTTC
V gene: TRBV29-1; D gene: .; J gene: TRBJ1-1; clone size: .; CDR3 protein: CSGSGSRGTEAFF; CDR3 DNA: TGCAGCGGCTCCGGGTCCCGGGGGACTGAAGCTTTCTTT
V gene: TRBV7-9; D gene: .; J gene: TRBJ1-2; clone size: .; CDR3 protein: CASSFPRQVENYGYTF; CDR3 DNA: TGTGCCAGCAGCTTCCCGAGACAGGTCGAGAACTATGGCTACACCTTC
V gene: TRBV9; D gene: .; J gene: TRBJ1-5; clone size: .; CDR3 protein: CASSVGGGNQPQHF; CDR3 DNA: TGTGCCAGCAGCGTCGGGGGTGGGAATCAGCCCCAGCATTTT
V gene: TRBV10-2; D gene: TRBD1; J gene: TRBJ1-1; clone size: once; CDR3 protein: CASSVREGRGRDTEAFF; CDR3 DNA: TGCGCCAGCAGTGTGAGGGAGGGCAGGGGGAGGGACACTGAAGCTTTCTTT
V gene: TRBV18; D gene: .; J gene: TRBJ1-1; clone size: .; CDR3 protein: CASSPGQNTEAFF; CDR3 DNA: TGTGCCAGCTCACCGGGGCAGAACACTGAAGCTTTCTTT
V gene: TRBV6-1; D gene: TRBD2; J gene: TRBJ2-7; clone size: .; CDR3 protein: CASSRGRGVSEQYF; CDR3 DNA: TGTGCCAGCAGTCGCGGGAGGGGGGTTTCCGAGCAGTACTTC
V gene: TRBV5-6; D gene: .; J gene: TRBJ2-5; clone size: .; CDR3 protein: CASSLLLGDGTQYF; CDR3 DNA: TGTGCCAGCAGCTTGCTGCTGGGAGACGGGACCCAGTACTTC
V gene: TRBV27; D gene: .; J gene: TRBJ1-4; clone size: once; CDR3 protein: CASSSSRGGGEKLFF; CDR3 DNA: TGTGCCAGCAGTTCCTCTAGAGGGGGGGGTGAAAAACTGTTTTTT
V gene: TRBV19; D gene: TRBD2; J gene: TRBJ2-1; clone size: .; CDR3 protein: CASSITSGIPGEQFF; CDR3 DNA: TGTGCCAGTAGTATAACTAGCGGGATTCCAGGTGAGCAGTTCTTC
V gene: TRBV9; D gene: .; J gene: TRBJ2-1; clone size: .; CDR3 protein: CASRGSGAEQFF; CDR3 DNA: TGTGCCAGCAGGGGTTCAGGAGCTGAGCAGTTCTTC
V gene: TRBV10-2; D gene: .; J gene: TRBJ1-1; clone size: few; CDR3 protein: CASSGLMNTEAFF; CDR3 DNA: TGCGCCAGCAGTGGGCTTATGAACACTGAAGCTTTCTTT
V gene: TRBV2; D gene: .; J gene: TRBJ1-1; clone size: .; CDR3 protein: CASSEQGPIGTNTEAFF; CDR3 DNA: TGTGCCAGCAGTGAACAGGGGCCTATAGGGACGAACACTGAAGCTTTCTTT
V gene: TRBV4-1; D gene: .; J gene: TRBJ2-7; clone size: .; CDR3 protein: CASSLVSSGRYEQYF; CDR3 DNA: TGCGCCAGCAGCCTCGTGTCGTCAGGGCGCTACGAGCAGTACTTC
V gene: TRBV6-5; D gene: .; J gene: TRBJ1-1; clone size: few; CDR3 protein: CASSYRRVINTEAFF; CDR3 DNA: TGTGCCAGCAGTTACCGACGGGTGATTAACACTGAAGCTTTCTTT
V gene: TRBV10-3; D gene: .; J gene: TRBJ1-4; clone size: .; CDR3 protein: CAISEGQSGEKLFF; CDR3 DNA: TGTGCCATCAGTGAGGGCCAGTCGGGCGAAAAACTGTTTTTT
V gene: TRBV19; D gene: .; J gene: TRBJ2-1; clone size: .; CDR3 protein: CASSSLPTAEQFF; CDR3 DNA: TGTGCCAGTAGCTCCCTGCCCACAGCCGAGCAGTTCTTC
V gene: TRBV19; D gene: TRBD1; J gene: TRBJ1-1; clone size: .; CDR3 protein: CASTGDRGISTEAFF; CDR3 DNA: TGTGCCAGTACCGGGGACAGGGGAATTTCCACTGAAGCTTTCTTT
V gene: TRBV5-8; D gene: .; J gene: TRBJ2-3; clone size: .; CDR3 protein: CASSLAPDTQYF; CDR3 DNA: TGTGCCAGCAGCTTGGCCCCAGATACGCAGTATTTT
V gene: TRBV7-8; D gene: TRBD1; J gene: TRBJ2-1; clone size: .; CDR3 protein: CASSPRGGQGHDEQFF; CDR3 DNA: TGTGCCAGCAGCCCGAGGGGGGGACAGGGACACGATGAGCAGTTCTTC
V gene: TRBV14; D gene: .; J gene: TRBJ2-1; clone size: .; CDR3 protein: CASSYRPPTGLHNEQFF; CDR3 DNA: TGTGCCAGCAGCTACCGCCCCCCTACAGGGTTACACAATGAGCAGTTCTTC
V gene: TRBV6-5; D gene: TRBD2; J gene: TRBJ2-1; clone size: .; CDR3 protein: CASSYDTSGHNEQFF; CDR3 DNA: TGTGCCAGCAGTTACGACACTAGCGGGCACAATGAGCAGTTCTTC
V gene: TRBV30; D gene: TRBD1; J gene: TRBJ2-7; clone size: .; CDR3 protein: CAWSVMLRDRGYEQYF; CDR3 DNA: TGTGCCTGGAGTGTAATGTTGAGGGACAGGGGCTACGAGCAGTACTTC
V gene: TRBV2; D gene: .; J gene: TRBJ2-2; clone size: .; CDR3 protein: CASSEGVVGELFF; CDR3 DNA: TGTGCCAGCAGTGAAGGGGTAGTCGGGGAGCTGTTTTTT